This T cell receptor (beta chain) was found in a study of OX40 agonist ivuxolimab in advanced cancers. Background on the study: Ivuxolimab, an antibody acting as an agonist of OX40 (CD134), was used to treat patients. Patients in dose escalation had liver, melanoma, kidney or head and neck cancers.

Germline V CDR1 and CDR2: LNHDA, SQIVND (reference sequence). The CDR3 extends over 19 amino acids. Trimming pared 1 base from V and 5 bases from J, leaving 26 bases between. Points on this clone: What it binds is not known.

Study-level results: Antigen targets of the expanded peripheral T cells went undetermined. CD4+ and CD8+ T cells in blood underwent clonal expansion by week 6 at 0.1 to 3.0 mg/kg.

Profiling relied on immunoSEQ multiplex PCR, and the TCRdb table lists in-frame clones only, not all of them. The sample holds approximately 73,000 clones, roughly 90% seen once. The sequencing used CD4+ or CD8+ T cells sorted from blood, collected in a trial of the OX40 agonist ivuxolimab. The TCR was taken from an adult with an advanced solid tumor such as melanoma, head and neck, liver or kidney cancer. The chain employs TRBV19 and TRBJ2-5, with D possibly matching TRBD2 (7 bases). The CDR3 loop is CASSIASGRGGEIRETQYF. The CDR3 DNA follows: TGTGCCAGTAGTATAGCATCCGGCAGGGGAGGGGAGATCCGGGAGACCCAGTACTTC.